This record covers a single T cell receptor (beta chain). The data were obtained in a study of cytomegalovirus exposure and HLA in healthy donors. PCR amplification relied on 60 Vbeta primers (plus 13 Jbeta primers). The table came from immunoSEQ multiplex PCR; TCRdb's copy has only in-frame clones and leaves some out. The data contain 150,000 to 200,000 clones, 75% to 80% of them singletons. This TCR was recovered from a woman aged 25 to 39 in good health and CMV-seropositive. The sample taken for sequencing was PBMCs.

CDR3 in DNA: TGTGCCAGCAGACCGGGACAGGGGAACAATCAGCCCCAGCATTTT. Protein product: CASRPGQGNNQPQHF. The V call is TRBV6-5, the J call TRBJ1-5, with TRBD1 matching over 10 bases. V dropped 6 bases and J dropped 3; count of bases not matched to a gene: 5. The CDR3 sequence is 15 residues long. Looked up from germline, CDR1 is MNHEY and CDR2 is SVGAGI.